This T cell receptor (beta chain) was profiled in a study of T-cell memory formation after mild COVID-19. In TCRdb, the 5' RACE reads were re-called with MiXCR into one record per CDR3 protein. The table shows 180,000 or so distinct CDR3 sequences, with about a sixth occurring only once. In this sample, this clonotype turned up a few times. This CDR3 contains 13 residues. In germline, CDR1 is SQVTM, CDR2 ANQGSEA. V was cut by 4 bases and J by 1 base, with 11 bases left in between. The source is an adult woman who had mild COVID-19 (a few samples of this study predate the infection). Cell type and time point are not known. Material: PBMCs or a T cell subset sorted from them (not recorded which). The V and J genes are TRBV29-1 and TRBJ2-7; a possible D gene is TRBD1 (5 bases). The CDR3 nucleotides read TGCAGCGTTGCCCCGACAGTTTCCTACGAGCAGTACTTC. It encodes CSVAPTVSYEQYF.